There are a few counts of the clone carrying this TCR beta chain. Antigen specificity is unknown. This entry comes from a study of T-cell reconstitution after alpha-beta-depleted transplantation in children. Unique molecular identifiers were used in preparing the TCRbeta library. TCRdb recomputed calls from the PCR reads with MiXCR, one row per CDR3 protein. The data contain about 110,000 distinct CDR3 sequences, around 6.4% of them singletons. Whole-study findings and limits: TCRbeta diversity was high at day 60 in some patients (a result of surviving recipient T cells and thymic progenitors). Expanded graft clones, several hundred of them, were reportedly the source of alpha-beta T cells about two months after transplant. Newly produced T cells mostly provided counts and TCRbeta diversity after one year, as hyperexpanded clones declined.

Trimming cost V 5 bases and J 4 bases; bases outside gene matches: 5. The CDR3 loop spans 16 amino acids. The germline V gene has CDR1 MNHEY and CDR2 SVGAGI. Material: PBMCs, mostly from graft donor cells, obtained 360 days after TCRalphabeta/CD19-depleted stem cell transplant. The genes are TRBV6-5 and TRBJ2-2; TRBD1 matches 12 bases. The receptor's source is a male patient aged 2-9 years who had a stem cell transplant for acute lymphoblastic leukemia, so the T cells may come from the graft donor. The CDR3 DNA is TGTGCCAGCAGTAACCGGGACAGGGGGCGCACCGGGGAGCTGTTTTTT. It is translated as CASSNRDRGRTGELFF.